A selection of T cell receptor beta chains follows, all from one sample in a study of a mutant IDH1 vaccine in newly diagnosed glioma. Their antigens remain unidentified. Method: immunoSEQ multiplex PCR; TCRdb's copy keeps in-frame clones and lacks some. The profile shows 34,000 or so clones, just under 80% of them singletons. The sequences come from PBMCs, collected from a glioma patient whose treatment included an IDH1 peptide vaccine. The receptors here all came from a man aged 25-45 years with glioma. CDR3s include the opening cysteine and the closing phenylalanine or tryptophan. D genes are given only for firm matches. Only some rows state a clone size, as once, few, many or a class for expanded clones.

clone_size,d_call,j_call,v_call,cdr3_aa,cdr3_nt
NA,NA,TRBJ2-7,TRBV29-1,CSVSSTGQAYEQYF,TGCAGCGTCTCCTCCACAGGGCAAGCCTACGAGCAGTACTTC
once,NA,TRBJ2-3,TRBV7-9,CASSRASAGDTQYF,TGTGCCAGCAGCAGGGCCTCGGCCGGCGATACGCAGTATTTT
NA,NA,TRBJ2-3,TRBV18,CASSPPTGDTQYF,TGTGCCAGCTCACCCCCGACTGGAGATACGCAGTATTTT
NA,NA,TRBJ2-5,TRBV29-1,CSVEERREQETQYF,TGCAGCGTTGAAGAACGACGGGAACAAGAGACCCAGTACTTC
NA,NA,TRBJ2-2,TRBV10-3,CAIGGARTGELFF,TGTGCCATCGGGGGGGCTCGAACCGGGGAGCTGTTTTTT
NA,NA,TRBJ1-6,TRBV9,CASSGYQNNSPLHF,TGTGCCAGCAGCGGGTACCAGAATAATTCACCCCTCCACTTT
NA,TRBD1,TRBJ1-2,TRBV6-5,CASSKLTGGADGYTF,TGTGCCAGCAGTAAACTGACAGGGGGCGCAGATGGCTACACCTTC
NA,NA,TRBJ1-1,TRBV4-1,CASSHPAFYPRHTEAFF,TGCGCCAGCAGCCATCCTGCCTTTTACCCCAGGCACACTGAAGCTTTCTTT
NA,NA,TRBJ2-7,TRBV7-2,CASSLASQGPYEQYF,TGTGCCAGCAGCTTAGCCTCACAGGGCCCCTACGAGCAGTACTTC
NA,TRBD1,TRBJ2-7,TRBV11-2,CASSSSTPTGALEQYF,TGTGCCAGCAGCTCCTCCACGCCGACAGGGGCTCTCGAGCAGTACTTC
NA,NA,TRBJ2-7,TRBV7-2,CASSGSYEQYF,TGTGCCAGCAGCGGCTCCTACGAGCAGTACTTC
NA,NA,TRBJ2-3,TRBV28,CASSADRSSTDTQYF,TGTGCCAGCAGCGCCGACAGGAGCAGCACAGATACGCAGTATTTT
NA,NA,TRBJ1-1,TRBV12-5,CASAVGGLGTEAFF,TGTGCTAGTGCCGTGGGAGGGTTAGGTACTGAAGCTTTCTTT
NA,TRBD1,TRBJ2-7,TRBV6-5,CASSRGQGAREQYF,TGTGCCAGCAGCAGGGGACAGGGGGCGAGGGAGCAGTACTTC
NA,NA,TRBJ1-4,TRBV7-9,CASSFLNEKLFF,TGTGCCAGCAGCTTCCTTAATGAAAAACTGTTTTTT
NA,TRBD2,TRBJ2-5,TRBV2,CASTKQTTGGETQYF,TGTGCCAGCACAAAGCAGACGACGGGAGGGGAGACCCAGTACTTC
NA,TRBD1,TRBJ1-3,TRBV2,CASVQGATSGNTIYF,TGTGCCAGCGTACAGGGGGCAACCTCTGGAAACACCATATATTTT
NA,NA,TRBJ2-7,TRBV7-2,CASSSVSYEQYF,TGTGCCAGCAGCTCCGTCTCCTACGAGCAGTACTTC
NA,TRBD1,TRBJ1-4,TRBV30,CAWSAYGTQQGWNEKLFF,TGTGCCTGGAGCGCGTACGGAACTCAACAGGGGTGGAATGAAAAACTGTTTTTT
few,NA,TRBJ2-1,TRBV7-2,CASSLAGGGNEQFF,TGTGCCAGCAGCTTAGCGGGAGGGGGAAATGAGCAGTTCTTC
once,NA,TRBJ2-7,TRBV27,CASSSTLSYEQYF,TGTGCCAGCAGTTCGACACTCTCCTACGAGCAGTACTTC
NA,NA,TRBJ2-1,TRBV7-9,CASSPLTARHNEQFF,TGTGCCAGCTCCCCCTTGACCGCCCGGCACAATGAGCAGTTCTTC
NA,TRBD1,TRBJ1-1,TRBV11-2,CASSPLGQGAPTEAFF,TGTGCCAGCAGTCCGTTGGGGCAGGGGGCTCCCACTGAAGCTTTCTTT
NA,TRBD1,TRBJ2-1,TRBV6-6,CASSSATGGEQFF,TGTGCCAGCAGTTCCGCGACAGGGGGCGAGCAGTTCTTC
NA,NA,TRBJ2-7,TRBV2,CASSTATGTLRGEQYF,TGTGCCAGCAGTACAGCGACCGGGACATTAAGGGGCGAGCAGTACTTC
NA,NA,TRBJ2-7,TRBV19,CATRDPPYEQYF,TGTGCCACTAGGGACCCCCCTTACGAGCAGTACTTC
NA,TRBD1,TRBJ2-1,TRBV10-3,CAISTGQGYNEQFF,TGTGCCATCAGTACCGGACAGGGCTACAATGAGCAGTTCTTC
NA,TRBD1,TRBJ1-1,TRBV6-1,CASSATGAGTEAFF,TGTGCCAGCAGTGCGACAGGGGCGGGCACTGAAGCTTTCTTT
NA,TRBD2,TRBJ2-1,TRBV29-1,CSVEGREGQFPEQFF,TGCAGCGTTGAGGGGCGGGAGGGCCAATTTCCTGAGCAGTTCTTC
NA,NA,TRBJ2-3,TRBV9,CASSRLSTSDTQYF,TGTGCCAGCAGTCGGCTTTCGACCTCGGATACGCAGTATTTT
NA,NA,TRBJ1-2,TRBV25-1,CASSRTIDGYTF,TGTGCCAGCAGTCGGACAATCGATGGCTACACCTTC
NA,TRBD2,TRBJ2-7,TRBV2,CANSGGVHYEQYF,TGTGCCAACAGCGGGGGGGTTCACTACGAGCAGTACTTC
NA,NA,TRBJ1-2,TRBV6-5,CASSPSGRADYGYTF,TGTGCCAGCAGCCCCAGTGGGAGGGCGGACTATGGCTACACCTTC
NA,NA,TRBJ2-2,TRBV5-1,CASSFIGTNTGELFF,TGCGCCAGCAGCTTCATCGGGACTAACACCGGGGAGCTGTTTTTT
NA,NA,TRBJ2-3,TRBV5-6,CASSLGDTDTQYF,TGTGCCAGCAGCTTGGGGGACACAGATACGCAGTATTTT
NA,NA,TRBJ1-1,TRBV27,CASSHGLEAFF,TGTGCCAGCAGTCATGGTTTAGAAGCTTTCTTT
NA,TRBD2,TRBJ2-4,TRBV19,CASSPGRAPRLKNIQYF,TGTGCCAGTAGTCCGGGGAGGGCACCGCGACTCAAAAACATTCAGTACTTC
NA,TRBD1,TRBJ2-7,TRBV5-1,CASSRDSTSPYEQYF,TGCGCCAGCAGTCGGGACAGTACCAGCCCCTACGAGCAGTACTTC
NA,NA,TRBJ1-1,TRBV7-8,CASSLRARQLKSDFDTEAFF,TGTGCCAGCAGCTTAAGGGCCAGGCAGTTAAAGTCAGATTTCGACACTGAAGCTTTCTTT
NA,NA,TRBJ1-1,TRBV2,CASRELGAGRHWF,TGTGCCAGCAGGGAGTTAGGGGCGGGAAGACACTGGTTT
NA,TRBD2,TRBJ2-7,TRBV5-4,CASSFGLAEYEQYF,TGTGCCAGCAGCTTCGGACTAGCGGAGTACGAGCAGTACTTC
few,TRBD1,TRBJ1-4,TRBV14,CASSQDAGTGSEKLFF,TGTGCCAGCAGCCAAGACGCCGGGACAGGGAGTGAAAAACTGTTTTTT
NA,TRBD1,TRBJ1-1,TRBV10-3,CAASPGGIEGTEAFF,TGTGCCGCGAGTCCAGGGGGGATCGAGGGCACTGAAGCTTTCTTT
NA,NA,TRBJ1-5,TRBV19,CASRTERGYSNQPQHF,TGTGCCAGTAGAACAGAGAGGGGATATAGCAATCAGCCCCAGCATTTT
NA,TRBD1,TRBJ2-3,TRBV18,CASSSRQGPNTQYF,TGTGCCAGCTCATCTAGACAGGGGCCGAATACGCAGTATTTT
NA,NA,TRBJ1-1,TRBV30,CAWDGRVNTEAFF,TGTGCCTGGGATGGGCGGGTGAACACTGAAGCTTTCTTT
NA,NA,TRBJ2-2,TRBV9,CASSGTVNTGELFF,TGTGCCAGCAGCGGGACAGTGAACACCGGGGAGCTGTTTTTT
NA,NA,TRBJ1-2,TRBV19,CASSRVYTGRPGYTF,TGTGCCAGTAGTCGAGTTTATACAGGGCGACCTGGCTACACCTTC
NA,NA,TRBJ1-4,TRBV19,CASSIVGTEKLFF,TGTGCCAGTAGTATCGTCGGGACTGAAAAACTGTTTTTT
once,TRBD1,TRBJ1-5,TRBV10-2,CASRGQTNQPQHF,TGCGCCAGCAGGGGACAGACTAATCAGCCCCAGCATTTT